Presented here are 8 T cell receptor beta chains from one specimen sequenced in a study of T cell responses to AZD1222 COVID-19 vaccine. TCRdb's copy holds only in-frame clones and misses some; the assay was immunoSEQ multiplex PCR. Counted here are 130,000 to 150,000 clones, roughly 92% occurring once; the ten biggest clones make up over 1.5%. Material: peripheral blood, obtained on day 0 of AZD1222 vaccination. Every receptor here comes from an adult in good health.

The chain links TRBV13 to TRBJ2-1, with 7 bases that match TRBD2. The CDR3 is 16 amino acids. V was pared by 5 bases and J by 5 bases, with 12 bases of the junction left unmatched. Germline CDR1 reads PRHDT; CDR2 reads FYEKMQ (reference sequence). DNA of the CDR3: TGTGCCAGCAGCCCACTGGGAGGGGAAGTCCACAATGAGCAGTTCTTC. This translates into CASSPLGGEVHNEQFF.

Comment on this clone: This same CDR3 is encoded by further DNA sequences in the sample. This chain joins TRBV12-3 or TRBV12-4 and TRBJ2-7; D is uncertain. CDR3 length: 12 amino acids. Deletions cut 6 bases from V and 0 bases from J, with 6 bases between. The DNA of the CDR3 is TGTGCCAGCAGCTATAGCTCCTACGAGCAGTACTTC. It specifies CASSYSSYEQYF.

This chain links TRBV5-4 with TRBJ2-7, with D hard to call. Deletions cut 3 bases from V and 2 bases from J, with 6 bases between. The V gene's germline CDR1 is SGHNT and CDR2 YYREEE (reference sequence). This CDR3 is built from 12 residues. The CDR3 DNA follows: TGTGCCAGCAGCTCCGCCACCTACGAGCAGTACTTC. It yields the protein CASSSATYEQYF.

The V and J genes are TRBV5-1 and TRBJ1-2; D is ambiguous. This CDR3 has 16 residues. Trimming cost V 3 bases and J 7 bases, with 22 bases left between them. The germline CDR1 and CDR2 sequences are SGHRS and YFSETQ. In DNA form, the CDR3 reads TGCGCCAGCAGCTCGTCTGGACGGTTGCCCCCCGTTGGCTACACCTTC. Protein product: CASSSSGRLPPVGYTF.

The V call is TRBV7-6, the J call TRBJ2-1, with D possibly TRBD2 on 5 matching bases. Germline lookup yields CDR1 SGHVS and CDR2 FNYEAQ. V was shortened by 2 bases and J by 8 bases, with 19 bases between the two germline ends. The CDR3 covers 16 residues. CDR3 DNA: TGTGCCAGCAGCTTAATCCGGGGAACCGACGAACATGAGCAGTTCTTC. Its translation is CASSLIRGTDEHEQFF.

This chain uses TRBV29-1 with TRBJ2-1; 8 bases line up with TRBD1. V lost 6 bases, J lost 7 bases, and 8 bases stayed unmatched. This CDR3 has 13 amino acids. Germline CDR1 SQVTM, CDR2 ANQGSEA. CDR3 DNA sequence: TGCAGCGTGATAGGACAGGGTAATAATGAGCAGTTCTTC. Encoded protein: CSVIGQGNNEQFF.

The chain joins TRBV28 to TRBJ2-7; the D call may be TRBD1 or TRBD2 (5 bases each). The CDR3 is 16 amino acids. V was cut by 6 bases and J by 0 bases, with 18 bases left in between. Looked up from germline, CDR1 is MDHEN and CDR2 is SYDVKM. The DNA for the CDR3 is TGTGCCAGCAGCCCCGCCGGGACCCCGAGCTCCTACGAGCAGTACTTC. It codes for CASSPAGTPSSYEQYF.

V and J are TRBV15 and TRBJ1-2; D may be TRBD1 (5 bases). The germline V and J ends were trimmed by 0 bases and 12 bases, with 11 bases remaining between them. The CDR3 contains 12 residues. Germline V gives CDR1 LNHNV, CDR2 YYDKDF (reference sequence). The CDR3 sequence: CATSRDRVEDTF. CDR3 coding DNA: TGTGCCACCAGCAGAGACAGGGTGGAGGACACCTTC.